One sample yielded the 31 T cell receptor beta chains listed below, sequenced in a study of shared clonotypes between healthy human individuals. The assay was immunoSEQ multiplex PCR, and TCRdb's table has in-frame clones only and misses some. The sample carries approximately 1.1 million clones, about four fifths recorded once. The sequenced sample was memory CD4+ T cells from PBMCs. Sample subset: CD45RA-negative fraction. The receptors here all came from a man younger than 35 in good health. Some clones in this sample may be carry-over from other donors' samples.

DNA for the CDR3: TGTTTTACCTCAGGGGCAGGTCGTGTCCTCACCTTC. Translation: CFTSGAGRVLTF. V usage is TRBV2 and J usage is TRBJ1-2, with D perhaps TRBD1 (6 bases). The CDR3 has 12 amino acids. The V gene's germline CDR1 is SNHLY and CDR2 FYNNEI.

This clone was recorded a few times. The rearrangement links TRBV28 to TRBJ1-5, with a tentative D call TRBD1 (5 bases). V was cut by 8 bases and J by 6 bases, with 11 bases left in between. The CDR3 sequence is 12 residues long. The V gene's germline CDR1 is MDHEN and CDR2 SYDVKM. As DNA, the CDR3 is TGTGCCAGCGGGGCCGCAGGTCAGCCCCAGCATTTT. Translating gives CASGAAGQPQHF.

The chain couples TRBV10-1 to TRBJ1-2; no clear D gene. Germline lookup yields CDR1 WNHNN and CDR2 SYGVQD (reference sequence). Trimming pared 5 bases from V and 2 bases from J, leaving 9 bases between. CDR3 size: 13 residues. CDR3: CASSRGCNYGYTF. In DNA, the CDR3 is TGCGCCAGCAGTCGAGGATGCAACTATGGCTACACCTTC.

The chain has TRBV7-9 and TRBJ2-2; D call uncertain. Germline V CDR1 and CDR2: SEHNR, FQNEAQ (reference sequence). V lost 3 bases and J 6 bases, leaving 5 bases between the germline ends. The CDR3 length is 12 residues. The CDR3, as DNA: TGTGCCAGCAGCTTTTTTCCCGGGGAGCTGTTTTTT. Residues: CASSFFPGELFF.

V usage is TRBV19 and J usage is TRBJ1-1; 7 bases fit TRBD1. This CDR3 spans 14 amino acids. Losses at the gene ends were 5 bases for V and 4 bases for J; bases not matched to a gene: 7. Germline CDR1 reads LNHDA; CDR2 reads SQIVND (reference sequence). The DNA for the CDR3 is TGTGCCAGTAGTTCCCAAGGGGGCGGCACTGAAGCTTTCTTT. Its translation: CASSSQGGGTEAFF.

The CDR3 DNA is TGTGCCAGCAGCTTAACTTCCCGCTACGAGCAGTACTTC. Translated: CASSLTSRYEQYF. The rearrangement links TRBV5-6 to TRBJ2-7, with D uncertain. The CDR3 is 13 residues long. CDR1 is SGHDT and CDR2 is YYEEEE in the germline V gene. Trimming took off 2 bases at V and 3 bases at J, with 9 bases between the two ends.

V and J are TRBV7-9 and TRBJ1-2, with a tentative D call TRBD1 (6 bases). CDR3 size: 15 residues. The ends were cut back, 5 bases at V and 4 bases at J, with 17 bases in the middle. The V gene's germline CDR1 is SEHNR and CDR2 FQNEAQ (reference sequence). Here the CDR3 reads CASSPSDRESYGYTF. DNA for the CDR3: TGTGCCAGCAGCCCTTCGGACAGAGAATCCTATGGCTACACCTTC.

This clone was counted only a few times. This may be a read error, as it is one base from a much larger clone. Other DNA variants within this sample encode the same CDR3. This sequence joins TRBV5-1 and TRBJ1-2; TRBD1 aligns across 8 bases. Germline assignment: CDR1 SGHRS and CDR2 YFSETQ. This CDR3 comprises 14 residues. This CDR3 is CASSLGQANYGYTF. The CDR3 coding sequence is TGCGCCAGCAGTTTGGGACAGGCTAACTATGGCTACACCTTC.

The chain combines TRBV5-5 with TRBJ2-1, with a tentative D call TRBD2 (6 bases). Trimming took off 4 bases at V and 7 bases at J, with 18 bases between the two ends. CDR1 SGHKS and CDR2 YYEKEE come from the germline V gene (reference sequence). The length of the CDR3 is 15 residues. The CDR3 protein is CASSQGGRTLNEQFF. The CDR3 DNA follows: TGTGCCAGCAGCCAAGGAGGGAGGACCCTGAATGAGCAGTTCTTC.

Worth noting for this clone: This sample includes further DNA sequences coding for the same CDR3. This rearrangement joins TRBV5-1 to TRBJ2-7; D not certain. With 0 bases removed from V and 2 bases from J, the gap between germline ends came to 9 bases. CDR3 size: 14 residues. Looked up from germline, CDR1 is SGHRS and CDR2 is YFSETQ. CDR3: CASSLGQAAYEQYF. The CDR3 DNA sequence: TGCGCCAGCAGCTTGGGGCAGGCAGCCTACGAGCAGTACTTC.

This chain joins TRBV28 and TRBJ2-1, with 8 bases matching TRBD1. The trim removed 5 bases at V and 7 bases at J, leaving 7 bases unmatched. The CDR3 sequence is 14 residues long. Germline V lookup: CDR1 MDHEN, CDR2 SYDVKM. CDR3 sequence reads: CASSSSRQGNEQFF. In nucleotides, the CDR3 is TGTGCCAGCAGTAGTTCCCGACAGGGGAATGAGCAGTTCTTC.

This chain joins TRBV5-4 and TRBJ2-1, with TRBD2 matching 11 bases. Germline V CDR1 and CDR2: SGHNT, YYREEE (reference sequence). Trimming at V came to 4 bases and at J to 1 base, leaving 4 bases not matched to a gene. The CDR3 sequence is 16 residues long. CDR3 DNA: TGTGCCAGCAGCCGACTAGCGGGGTTGTCCTACAATGAGCAGTTCTTC. Translated: CASSRLAGLSYNEQFF.

The chain couples TRBV11-2 to TRBJ2-1; 12 bases are shared with TRBD2. This CDR3 comprises 16 residues. The V gene's germline CDR1 is SGHAT and CDR2 FQNNGV. Trimming took 0 bases from V and 10 from J; bases not matched to a gene: 7. The CDR3 nucleotides read TGTGCCAGCAGCTTAGATCTAGCGGGAGGGCCTGAGGAGCAGTTCTTC. This codes for CASSLDLAGGPEEQFF.

This chain joins TRBV9 and TRBJ1-3, with D possibly being TRBD1 (5 bases). In germline, CDR1 is SGDLS, CDR2 YYNGEE. The CDR3 contains 16 residues. The germline V and J ends were trimmed by 2 bases and 2 bases, with 14 bases remaining between them. The chain's CDR3 is CASSVGLGLTGNTIYF. The CDR3 nucleotides read TGTGCCAGCAGCGTGGGTTTGGGGCTTACTGGAAACACCATATATTTT. Filled out from reference TRBV9 and TRBJ1-3, the complete variable domain reads DSGVTQTPKHLITATGQRVTLRCSPRSGDLSVYWYQQSLDQGLQFLIQYYNGEERAKGNILERFSAQQFPDLHSELNLSSLELGDSALYFCASSVGLGLTGNTIYFGEGSWLTVV.

The gene calls are TRBV7-8 and TRBJ2-2, with unresolved D. The CDR3 contains 12 residues. The V end lost 8 bases, the J end lost 3 bases, and 7 bases lay between the germline ends. Germline CDR1 and CDR2: SGHVS and FQNEAQ. This chain's CDR3 is CASRVDTGELFF. The CDR3, as DNA: TGTGCCAGCCGCGTGGACACCGGGGAGCTGTTTTTT.

CDR3 amino acids: CASSRRTSGRTDTQYF. CDR3 coding DNA: TGCGCCAGCAGCAGACGGACTAGCGGGAGGACAGATACGCAGTATTTT. The V and J genes are TRBV5-1 and TRBJ2-3, with 14 nucleotides matching TRBD2. The germline gives CDR1 SGHRS, CDR2 YFSETQ. The CDR3 consists of 16 residues. The V and J ends lost 4 bases and 3 bases, in that order; junction bases with no gene match: 4.

V usage is TRBV27 and J usage is TRBJ1-1, with unresolved D. The CDR3 is made up of 14 amino acids. V lost 7 bases and J lost 4, with 16 bases in between. Per germline, CDR1 MNHEY and CDR2 SMNVEV (reference sequence). CDR3 sequence reads: CASTSFGYGTEAFF. CDR3 coding DNA: TGTGCCAGCACTTCGTTCGGGTACGGCACTGAAGCTTTCTTT.

The rearrangement links TRBV5-1 to TRBJ2-3; D is ambiguous. V was trimmed by 3 bases and J by 3 bases, leaving 11 bases between them. Per the germline V gene, CDR1 is SGHRS and CDR2 is YFSETQ. This CDR3 spans 14 amino acids. CDR3 DNA sequence: TGCGCCAGCAGCTCCCTGACCCAGACAGATACGCAGTATTTT. It translates to CASSSLTQTDTQYF.

The chain joins TRBV6-6 to TRBJ2-7, with 10 bases fitting TRBD2. The ends lost 8 bases at V and 6 bases at J; junction bases unmatched: 4. From germline, CDR1 is MNHNY and CDR2 SVGAGI (reference sequence). This CDR3 contains 12 residues. CDR3 in amino acids: CASGLAGVEQYF. The DNA of the CDR3 is TGTGCCAGCGGGCTAGCGGGAGTCGAGCAGTACTTC.

The chain joins TRBV6-1 to TRBJ2-7; perhaps TRBD1 as D (5 bases). The germline V gene has CDR1 MNHNS and CDR2 SASEGT. This CDR3 spans 15 amino acids. Trimming took off 2 bases at V and 0 bases at J, with 11 bases between the two ends. CDR3 residues: CASSERQGLSYEQYF. The CDR3 DNA is TGTGCCAGCAGTGAACGTCAGGGCCTCTCCTACGAGCAGTACTTC.

The V and J genes are TRBV19 and TRBJ2-7; 12 bases align to TRBD2. CDR1 and CDR2 from the germline V gene are LNHDA and SQIVND (reference sequence). There are 14 residues in the CDR3. J lost 12 bases, V lost 0 bases, and 6 bases had no gene match. The CDR3 sequence is CASSIETSGSLRYF. CDR3 bases: TGTGCCAGTAGTATAGAGACTAGCGGGAGCCTAAGGTACTTC.

The CDR3 loop reads CASSLDPHPEGEGTF. The DNA of the CDR3 is TGCGCCAGCAGCTTAGACCCTCATCCGGAGGGCGAGGGCACCTTC. The genes are TRBV5-1 and TRBJ1-2; D is unclear. V lost 2 bases and J 13 bases, leaving 24 bases between the germline ends. The germline gives CDR1 SGHRS, CDR2 YFSETQ. This CDR3 region has 15 residues. Full variable domain (missing parts from reference TRBV5-1 and TRBJ1-2): KAGVTQTPRYLIKTRGQQVTLSCSPISGHRSVSWYQQTPGQGLQFLFEYFSETQRNKGNFPGRFSGRQFSNSRSEMNVSTLELGDSALYLCASSLDPHPEGEGTFGSGTRLTVV.

V usage is TRBV7-3 and J usage is TRBJ1-2, with TRBD1 matching 9 bases. The CDR3 extends over 14 amino acids. Germline assignment: CDR1 SGHTA and CDR2 FQGTGA. V lost 3 bases to trimming and J lost 7 bases; unmatched junction nucleotides: 6. The CDR3 reads CASSFTGGAGGYTF. CDR3 coding DNA: TGTGCCAGCAGCTTTACAGGGGGCGCGGGTGGCTACACCTTC.

The rearrangement uses TRBV5-4 and TRBJ2-1; D not certain. Trimming took 0 bases from V and 8 from J, leaving 3 bases between them. Germline values: CDR1 SGHNT, CDR2 YYREEE (reference sequence). This CDR3 contains 11 residues. CDR3 amino acids: CASSLDDEQFF. CDR3 nucleotide sequence: TGTGCCAGCAGCTTGGATGATGAGCAGTTCTTC. The whole variable domain, filled in from reference TRBV5-4 and TRBJ2-1, reads ETGVTQSPTHLIKTRGQQVTLRCSSQSGHNTVSWYQQALGQGPQFIFQYYREEENGRGNFPPRFSGLQFPNYSSELNVNALELDDSALYLCASSLDDEQFFGPGTRLTVL.

The gene calls are TRBV7-9 and TRBJ2-7; 7 nucleotides agree with TRBD1. Trimming took 4 bases from V and 2 from J; bases not matched to a gene: 11. CDR1 and CDR2 from the germline V gene are SEHNR and FQNEAQ (reference sequence). The CDR3 spans 16 residues. CDR3 protein: CASSSANRGFAYEQYF. The CDR3 DNA sequence: TGTGCCAGCAGCTCGGCTAACAGGGGATTCGCCTACGAGCAGTACTTC.

V usage is TRBV4-1 and J usage is TRBJ2-1; D may be TRBD2 (5 bases). CDR3 length: 11 residues. Germline V lookup: CDR1 MGHRA, CDR2 YSYEKL. Trimming removed 6 bases from V and 8 bases from J, with 8 bases in between. The CDR3 sequence: CASRQRDEQFF. The CDR3 nucleotides are TGCGCCAGCAGGCAGAGGGATGAGCAGTTCTTC.

The rearrangement uses TRBV1 and TRBJ2-7; the table gives TRBD1 as D, unverified against the DNA. TRBV1 represents a pseudogene. The CDR3 is made up of 15 amino acids. The CDR3 coding sequence is TGCACCAGCAGCCATCGGGACAGGGAGGACTACGAGCAGTACTTC. It yields the protein CTSSHRDREDYEQYF.

Comments on this clone: Other nucleotide sequences in the sample specify the same CDR3. This chain links TRBV15 with TRBJ1-1; 8 nucleotides align to TRBD1. The CDR3 has 13 amino acids. CDR1 is LNHNV, CDR2 YYDKDF, per germline (reference sequence). The V segment lost 5 bases and the J segment 4 bases; nucleotides outside the gene matches: 3. CDR3 sequence: CATSLQGGTEAFF. The CDR3 nucleotides are TGTGCCACCAGCCTACAGGGGGGCACTGAAGCTTTCTTT.

This chain connects TRBV5-1 to TRBJ2-5, with D possibly being TRBD2 (6 bases). Looked up from germline, CDR1 is SGHRS and CDR2 is YFSETQ. The CDR3 loop spans 16 amino acids. The V and J ends lost 4 bases and 5 bases respectively, with 21 bases between them. CDR3 bases: TGCGCCAGCAGCGGGGGACGGGGGTCGCCCACCGAGACCCAGTACTTC. As protein: CASSGGRGSPTETQYF. The full variable domain, completed using reference TRBV5-1 and TRBJ2-5, is KAGVTQTPRYLIKTRGQQVTLSCSPISGHRSVSWYQQTPGQGLQFLFEYFSETQRNKGNFPGRFSGRQFSNSRSEMNVSTLELGDSALYLCASSGGRGSPTETQYFGPGTRLLVL.

The sample holds a few counts of this clone. The rearrangement joins TRBV18 to TRBJ2-3, with 16 bases matching TRBD2. V lost 6 bases, J lost 5 bases, and 11 bases stayed unmatched. This CDR3 spans 18 amino acids. Germline loops: CDR1 KGHSH, CDR2 LQKENI. The CDR3 protein is CASSPGLAGGPTGDTQYF. The CDR3 nucleotides read TGTGCCAGCTCGCCGGGACTAGCGGGAGGGCCCACGGGAGATACGCAGTATTTT.

This sequence joins TRBV19 and TRBJ1-5; 7 nucleotides match TRBD1. Germline-derived CDR1 and CDR2 are LNHDA and SQIVND (reference sequence). The J segment lost 3 bases and the V segment lost 8 bases, leaving 22 bases of the junction unmatched. This CDR3 contains 19 residues. The CDR3 nucleotides are TGTGCCAGTGGCGCTTGGGGGAGAGGGGGCCTCCTGACCAATCAGCCCCAGCATTTT. It translates to CASGAWGRGGLLTNQPQHF.